The next 8 T cell receptor beta chains were all read from a single sample in a study of graft-versus-host responses after intestinal transplantation. These receptors have no known antigen. Here immunoSEQ multiplex PCR was the method, and the copy in TCRdb shows in-frame clones only, minus some. Among about 81,000 clones listed, roughly 90% were seen once. Sequenced material: unstimulated CD4+ T cells sorted from spleen or lymph node cells, taken before transplant. The receptors stem from a human donor who was the organ donor for an intestinal transplant.

The count of this clone is one. The chain carries TRBV13 and TRBJ1-2; possible D gene TRBD1, 5 bases. Germline CDR1 PRHDT, CDR2 FYEKMQ (reference sequence). V shed 2 bases and J shed 5 bases, with 6 bases lying between them. CDR3 size: 12 residues. CDR3 coding DNA: TGTGCCAGCAGCTTACAGGGATATGGCTACACCTTC. It is translated as CASSLQGYGYTF.

The chain recombines TRBV29-1 with TRBJ2-7; weak D call: TRBD1 (5 bases). This CDR3 is built from 12 residues. V was clipped by 6 bases and J by 7 bases, with 16 bases between them. Germline CDR1 reads SQVTM; CDR2 reads ANQGSEA. The CDR3 spells CSVIGARREQYF. DNA for the CDR3: TGCAGCGTCATAGGGGCCCGTCGTGAGCAGTACTTC.

A word on this clone: This specimen includes other DNA sequences encoding the same CDR3. The chain has TRBV5-1 and TRBJ2-7, with a possible D match to TRBD1 (5 bases). Per the germline V gene, CDR1 is SGHRS and CDR2 is YFSETQ. Trimming pared 5 bases from V and 3 bases from J, leaving 6 bases between. The CDR3 loop spans 11 amino acids. For the CDR3, the DNA is TGCGCCAGCAGGCAGGGCTACGAGCAGTACTTC. This codes for CASRQGYEQYF.

The CDR3 sequence is CASSGQDSNQPQHF. CDR3 sequence (DNA): TGTGCCAGCTCCGGACAGGATAGCAATCAGCCCCAGCATTTT. The chain joins TRBV18 to TRBJ1-5; 7 bases align to TRBD1. The CDR3 covers 14 residues. The germline gives CDR1 KGHSH, CDR2 LQKENI. V was clipped by 6 bases and J by 0 bases; unmatched bases: 2.

J is TRBJ2-7 and V is TRBV27; D gene unclear. The length of the CDR3 is 13 residues. The V end lost 6 bases, the J end lost 3 bases, and 12 bases lay between the germline ends. Germline V gene sequence: CDR1 MNHEY, CDR2 SMNVEV (reference sequence). CDR3 DNA: TGTGCCAGCAGGGAGCTGTTTTTCTACGAGCAGTACTTC. It codes for CASRELFFYEQYF.

This chain joins TRBV5-1 and TRBJ2-5; tentatively, D is TRBD1 (6 bases). V lost 3 bases and J lost 4, with 13 bases in between. Germline values: CDR1 SGHRS, CDR2 YFSETQ. This CDR3 is 14 amino acids long. The CDR3 DNA sequence: TGCGCCAGCAGCTCGGGGATCAGGGGAGAGACCCAGTACTTC. Amino acids: CASSSGIRGETQYF.

A few counts support this clone. V usage is TRBV11-1 and J usage is TRBJ1-2, with a tentative D call TRBD1 (6 bases). Between the trimmed V and J ends, which lost 4 bases and 6 bases, there was a span of 15 bases. From germline, CDR1 is SGHAT and CDR2 FQDESV (reference sequence). This CDR3 has 14 amino acids. CDR3 DNA sequence: TGTGCCAGCAGCTCACACAGGGACCATCATGGCTACACCTTC. This translates into CASSSHRDHHGYTF. Full variable domain (outside the CDR3, taken from reference TRBV11-1 and TRBJ1-2): EAEVAQSPRYKITEKSQAVAFWCDPISGHATLYWYRQILGQGPELLVQFQDESVVDDSQLPKDRFSAERLKGVDSTLKIQPAELGDSAMYLCASSSHRDHHGYTFGSGTRLTVV.

This chain links TRBV5-4 with TRBJ1-2, with 8 bases aligning to TRBD1. V trimming: 4 bases; J trimming: 4 bases; junction bases outside the gene matches: 9. The germline V gene has CDR1 SGHNT and CDR2 YYREEE (reference sequence). This CDR3 spans 15 amino acids. CDR3 bases: TGTGCCAGCAGCGAACCAGACAGGGGCGTCTATGGCTACACCTTC. Its translation: CASSEPDRGVYGYTF. Filled out from reference TRBV5-4 and TRBJ1-2, the complete variable domain reads ETGVTQSPTHLIKTRGQQVTLRCSSQSGHNTVSWYQQALGQGPQFIFQYYREEENGRGNFPPRFSGLQFPNYSSELNVNALELDDSALYLCASSEPDRGVYGYTFGSGTRLTVV.